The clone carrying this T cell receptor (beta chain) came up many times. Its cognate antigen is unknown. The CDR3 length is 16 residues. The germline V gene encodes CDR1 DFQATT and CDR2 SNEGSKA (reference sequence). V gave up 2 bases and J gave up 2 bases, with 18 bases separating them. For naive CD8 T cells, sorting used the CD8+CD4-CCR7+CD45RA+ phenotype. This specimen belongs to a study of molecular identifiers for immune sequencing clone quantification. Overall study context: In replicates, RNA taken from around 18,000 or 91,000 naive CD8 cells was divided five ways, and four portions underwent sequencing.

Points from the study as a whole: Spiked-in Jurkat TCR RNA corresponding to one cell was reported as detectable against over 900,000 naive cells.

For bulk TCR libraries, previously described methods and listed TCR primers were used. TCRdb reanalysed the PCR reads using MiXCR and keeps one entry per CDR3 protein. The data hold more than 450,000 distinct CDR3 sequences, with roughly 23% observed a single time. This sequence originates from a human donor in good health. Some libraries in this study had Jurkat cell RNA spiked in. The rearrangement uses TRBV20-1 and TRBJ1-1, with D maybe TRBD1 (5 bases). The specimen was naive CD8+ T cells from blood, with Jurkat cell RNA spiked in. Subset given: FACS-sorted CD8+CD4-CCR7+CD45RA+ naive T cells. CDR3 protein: CSARTPSGQLNTEAFF. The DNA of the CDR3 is TGCAGTGCTAGAACCCCCTCGGGGCAGTTAAACACTGAAGCTTTCTTT.